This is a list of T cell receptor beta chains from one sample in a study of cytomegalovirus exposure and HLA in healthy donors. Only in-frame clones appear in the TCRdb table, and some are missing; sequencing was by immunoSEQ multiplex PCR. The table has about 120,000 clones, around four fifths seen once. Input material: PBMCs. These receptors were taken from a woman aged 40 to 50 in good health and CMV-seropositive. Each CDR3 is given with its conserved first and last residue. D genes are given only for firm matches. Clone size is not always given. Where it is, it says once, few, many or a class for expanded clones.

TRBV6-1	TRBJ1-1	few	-	CASSIQRTNTEAFF	TGTGCCAGCAGTATACAGAGAACGAACACTGAAGCTTTCTTT
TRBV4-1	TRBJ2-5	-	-	CASSRGETQYF	TGCGCCAGCAGCCGAGGAGAGACCCAGTACTTC
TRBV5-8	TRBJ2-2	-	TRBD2	CASRLTSGSFAGELFF	TGTGCCAGCAGACTTACTAGCGGGAGTTTCGCCGGGGAGCTGTTTTTT
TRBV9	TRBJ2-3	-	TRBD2	CASARGSGRGADTQYF	TGTGCCAGCGCTCGGGGTAGCGGGAGAGGGGCAGATACGCAGTATTTT
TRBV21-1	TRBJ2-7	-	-	CASSLDRASANSYEQYF	TGTGCCAGCAGCTTGGACAGGGCTAGCGCCAATTCCTACGAGCAGTACTTC
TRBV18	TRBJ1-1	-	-	CASSPGQDTEAFF	TGTGCCAGCTCACCAGGGCAGGACACTGAAGCTTTCTTT
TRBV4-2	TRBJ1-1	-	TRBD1	CASSQASGQGFGSTEAFF	TGTGCCAGCAGCCAAGCCTCGGGACAGGGATTCGGCAGCACTGAAGCTTTCTTT
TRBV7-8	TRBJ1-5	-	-	CASSSQQVGGQPQHF	TGTGCCAGCAGCTCTCAACAGGTGGGCGGCCAGCCCCAGCATTTT
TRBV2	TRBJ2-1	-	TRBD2	CASNKRESSYNEQFF	TGTGCCAGCAATAAGCGGGAGTCCTCCTACAATGAGCAGTTCTTC
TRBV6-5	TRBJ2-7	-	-	CASSYSRVSYEQYF	TGTGCCAGCAGTTACTCGAGGGTTTCCTACGAGCAGTACTTC
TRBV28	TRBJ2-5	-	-	CASSLGRDGETQYF	TGTGCCAGCAGTTTGGGCAGGGATGGAGAGACCCAGTACTTC
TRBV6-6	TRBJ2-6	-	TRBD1	CASRETGAGANVLTF	TGTGCCAGCAGGGAAACAGGGGCTGGGGCCAACGTCCTGACTTTC
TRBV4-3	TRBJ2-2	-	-	CASSQGTAELAGELFF	TGCGCCAGCAGCCAAGGAACAGCCGAACTGGCCGGGGAGCTGTTTTTT
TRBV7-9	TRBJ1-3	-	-	CASSLVTGSGNTIYF	TGTGCCAGCAGCTTAGTGACAGGCTCTGGAAACACCATATATTTT
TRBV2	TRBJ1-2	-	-	CASSLDSAGYTF	TGTGCCAGCAGCCTAGACAGCGCCGGCTACACCTTC
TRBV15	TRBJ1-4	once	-	CATSRESAYARNEKLFF	TGTGCCACCAGCAGAGAAAGCGCTTACGCGAGGAATGAAAAACTGTTTTTT